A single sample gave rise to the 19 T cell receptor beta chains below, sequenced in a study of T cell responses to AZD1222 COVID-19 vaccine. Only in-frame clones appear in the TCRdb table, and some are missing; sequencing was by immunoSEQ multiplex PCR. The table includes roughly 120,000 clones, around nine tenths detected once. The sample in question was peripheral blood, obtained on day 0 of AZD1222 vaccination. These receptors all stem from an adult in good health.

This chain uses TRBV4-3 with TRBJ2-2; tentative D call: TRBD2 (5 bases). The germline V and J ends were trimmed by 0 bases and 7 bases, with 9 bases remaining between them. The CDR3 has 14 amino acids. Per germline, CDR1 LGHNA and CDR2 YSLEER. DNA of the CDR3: TGCGCCAGCAGCCAAGATCTGGGGAGCGGGGAGCTGTTTTTT. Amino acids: CASSQDLGSGELFF.

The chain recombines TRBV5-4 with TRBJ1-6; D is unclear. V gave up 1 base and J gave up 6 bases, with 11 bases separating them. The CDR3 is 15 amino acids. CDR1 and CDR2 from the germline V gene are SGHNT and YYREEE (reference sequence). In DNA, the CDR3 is TGTGCCAGCAGCTTGACCCAGACGGGTAATTCACCCCTCCACTTT. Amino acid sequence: CASSLTQTGNSPLHF. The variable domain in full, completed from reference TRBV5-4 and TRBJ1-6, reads ETGVTQSPTHLIKTRGQQVTLRCSSQSGHNTVSWYQQALGQGPQFIFQYYREEENGRGNFPPRFSGLQFPNYSSELNVNALELDDSALYLCASSLTQTGNSPLHFGNGTRLTVT.

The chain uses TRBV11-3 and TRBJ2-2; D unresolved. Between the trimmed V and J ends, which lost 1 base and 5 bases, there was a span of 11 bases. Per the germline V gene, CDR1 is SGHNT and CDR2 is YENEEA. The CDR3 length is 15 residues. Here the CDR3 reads CASSLGGYETGELFF. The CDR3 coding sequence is TGTGCCAGCAGCTTAGGGGGATACGAGACCGGGGAGCTGTTTTTT.

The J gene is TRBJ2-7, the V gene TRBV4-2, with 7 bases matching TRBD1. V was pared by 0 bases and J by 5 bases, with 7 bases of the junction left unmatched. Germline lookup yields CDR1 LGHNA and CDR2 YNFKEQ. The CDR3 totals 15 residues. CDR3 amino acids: CASSQEQGKSNEQYF. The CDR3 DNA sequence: TGTGCCAGCAGCCAAGAACAGGGGAAGTCGAACGAGCAGTACTTC.

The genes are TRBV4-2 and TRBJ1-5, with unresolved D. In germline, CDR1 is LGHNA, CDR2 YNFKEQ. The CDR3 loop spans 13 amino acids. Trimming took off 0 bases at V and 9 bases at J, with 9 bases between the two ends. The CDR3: CASSQEALGPQHF. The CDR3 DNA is TGTGCCAGCAGCCAAGAGGCCCTCGGGCCCCAGCATTTT.

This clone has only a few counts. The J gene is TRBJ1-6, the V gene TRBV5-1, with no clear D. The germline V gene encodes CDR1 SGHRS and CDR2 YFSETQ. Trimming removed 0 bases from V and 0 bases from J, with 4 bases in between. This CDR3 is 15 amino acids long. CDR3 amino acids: CASSLGSSYNSPLHF. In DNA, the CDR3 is TGCGCCAGCAGCTTGGGGTCCTCCTATAATTCACCCCTCCACTTT.

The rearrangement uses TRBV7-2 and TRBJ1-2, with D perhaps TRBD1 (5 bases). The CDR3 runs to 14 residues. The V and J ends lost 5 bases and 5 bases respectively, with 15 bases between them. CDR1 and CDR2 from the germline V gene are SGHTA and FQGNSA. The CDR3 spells CASSPRGGRYGYTF. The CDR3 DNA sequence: TGTGCCAGCAGCCCCCGCGGGGGGAGGTATGGCTACACCTTC. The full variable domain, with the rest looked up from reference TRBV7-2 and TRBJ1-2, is GAGVSQSPSNKVTEKGKDVELRCDPISGHTALYWYRQSLGQGLEFLIYFQGNSAPDKSGLPSDRFSAERTGGSVSTLTIQRTQQEDSAVYLCASSPRGGRYGYTFGSGTRLTVV.

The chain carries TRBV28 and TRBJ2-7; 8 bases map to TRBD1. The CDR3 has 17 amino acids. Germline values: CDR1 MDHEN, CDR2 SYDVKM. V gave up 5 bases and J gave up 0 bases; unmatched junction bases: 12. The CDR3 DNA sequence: TGTGCCAGCAGTCTAAAAACAGGGGGTCGGAGCTCCTACGAGCAGTACTTC. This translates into CASSLKTGGRSSYEQYF.

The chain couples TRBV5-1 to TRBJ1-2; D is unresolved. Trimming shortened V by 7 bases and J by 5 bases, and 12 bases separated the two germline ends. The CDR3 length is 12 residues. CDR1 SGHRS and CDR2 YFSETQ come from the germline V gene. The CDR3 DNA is TGCGCCAGCTCCAAGGACGGTTATGGCTACACCTTC. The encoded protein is CASSKDGYGYTF.

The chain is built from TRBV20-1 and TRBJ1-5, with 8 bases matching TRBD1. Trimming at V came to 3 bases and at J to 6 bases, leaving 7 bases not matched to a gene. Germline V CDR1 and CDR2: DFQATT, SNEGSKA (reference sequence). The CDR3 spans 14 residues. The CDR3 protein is CSASYRGMSQPQHF. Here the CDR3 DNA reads TGCAGTGCTAGTTACAGGGGGATGAGTCAGCCCCAGCATTTT.

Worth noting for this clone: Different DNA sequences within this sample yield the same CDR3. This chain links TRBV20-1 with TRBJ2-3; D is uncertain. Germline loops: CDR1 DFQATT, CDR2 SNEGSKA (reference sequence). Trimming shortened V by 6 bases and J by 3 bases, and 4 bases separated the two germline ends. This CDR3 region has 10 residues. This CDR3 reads CSARTDTQYF. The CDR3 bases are TGCAGTGCCAGGACAGATACGCAGTATTTT.

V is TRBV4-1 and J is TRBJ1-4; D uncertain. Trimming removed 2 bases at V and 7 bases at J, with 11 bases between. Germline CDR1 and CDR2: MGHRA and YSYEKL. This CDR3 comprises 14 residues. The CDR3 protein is CASSQISFFEKLFF. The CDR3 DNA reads TGCGCCAGCAGCCAAATTTCATTCTTTGAAAAACTGTTTTTT.

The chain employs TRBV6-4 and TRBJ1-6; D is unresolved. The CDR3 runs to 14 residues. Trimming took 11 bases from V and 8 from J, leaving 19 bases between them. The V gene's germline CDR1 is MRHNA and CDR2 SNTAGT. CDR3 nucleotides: TGTGCCCAGCCCCGCCGCGGGAGGGATTCACCCCTCCACTTT. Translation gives CAQPRRGRDSPLHF.

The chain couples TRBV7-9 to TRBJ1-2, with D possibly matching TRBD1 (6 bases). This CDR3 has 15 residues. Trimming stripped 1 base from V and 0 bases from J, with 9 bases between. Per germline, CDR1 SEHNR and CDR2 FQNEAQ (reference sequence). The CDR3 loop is CASSLGTESNYGYTF. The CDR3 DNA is TGTGCCAGCAGCTTAGGGACAGAGTCTAACTATGGCTACACCTTC.

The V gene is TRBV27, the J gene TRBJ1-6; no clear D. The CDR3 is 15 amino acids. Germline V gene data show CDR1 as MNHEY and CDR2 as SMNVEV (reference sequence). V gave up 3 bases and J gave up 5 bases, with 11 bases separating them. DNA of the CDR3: TGTGCCAGCAGTTTGGCCCGCCGCCATAATTCACCCCTCCACTTT. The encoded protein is CASSLARRHNSPLHF.

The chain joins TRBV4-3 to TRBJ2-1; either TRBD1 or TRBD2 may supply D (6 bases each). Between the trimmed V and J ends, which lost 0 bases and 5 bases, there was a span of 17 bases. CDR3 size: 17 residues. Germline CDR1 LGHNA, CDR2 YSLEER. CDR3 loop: CASSQDPSGARHNEQFF. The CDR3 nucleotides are TGCGCCAGCAGCCAAGATCCTTCGGGGGCTCGGCACAATGAGCAGTTCTTC.

The CDR3 region is CASGLGRGGEKLFF. The CDR3 DNA sequence: TGTGCTAGTGGTTTGGGCCGGGGAGGTGAAAAACTGTTTTTT. This chain links TRBV12-5 with TRBJ1-4; D is ambiguous. CDR1 is LGHNT and CDR2 is FRNRAP in the germline V gene. The V end lost 1 base, the J end lost 7 bases, and 10 bases lay between the germline ends. There are 14 residues in the CDR3.

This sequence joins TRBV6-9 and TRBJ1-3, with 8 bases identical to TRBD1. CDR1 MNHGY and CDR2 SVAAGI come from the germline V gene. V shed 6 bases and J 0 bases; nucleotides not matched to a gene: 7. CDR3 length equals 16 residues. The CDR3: CASRRTGKDSGNTIYF. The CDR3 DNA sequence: TGTGCCAGCAGGCGGACAGGGAAAGACTCTGGAAACACCATATATTTT.

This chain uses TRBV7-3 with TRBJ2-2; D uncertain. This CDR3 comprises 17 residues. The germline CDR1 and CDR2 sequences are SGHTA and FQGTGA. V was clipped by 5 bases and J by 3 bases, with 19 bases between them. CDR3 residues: CASSPHRTIGYTGELFF. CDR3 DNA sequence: TGTGCCAGCAGCCCACACCGGACGATCGGGTACACCGGGGAGCTGTTTTTT.